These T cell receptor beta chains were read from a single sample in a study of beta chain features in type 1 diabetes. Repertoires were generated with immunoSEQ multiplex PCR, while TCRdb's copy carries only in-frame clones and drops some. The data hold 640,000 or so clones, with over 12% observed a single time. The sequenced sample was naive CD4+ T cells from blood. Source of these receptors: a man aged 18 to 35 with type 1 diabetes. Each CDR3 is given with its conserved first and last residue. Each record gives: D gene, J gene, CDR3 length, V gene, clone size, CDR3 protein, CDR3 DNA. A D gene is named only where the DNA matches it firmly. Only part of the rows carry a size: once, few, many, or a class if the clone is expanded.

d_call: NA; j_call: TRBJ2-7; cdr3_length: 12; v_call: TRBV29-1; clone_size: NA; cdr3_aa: CSVGESGYEQYF; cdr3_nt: TGCAGCGTCGGGGAGAGCGGCTACGAGCAGTACTTC
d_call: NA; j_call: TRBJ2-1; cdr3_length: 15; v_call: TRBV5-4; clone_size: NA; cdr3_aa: CASSLLRERDNEQFF; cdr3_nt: TGTGCCAGCAGCTTGCTTCGAGAGCGGGACAATGAGCAGTTCTTC
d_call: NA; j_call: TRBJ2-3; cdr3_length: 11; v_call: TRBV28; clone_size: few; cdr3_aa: CASLITDTQYF; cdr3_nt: TGTGCCAGCCTGATCACAGATACGCAGTATTTT
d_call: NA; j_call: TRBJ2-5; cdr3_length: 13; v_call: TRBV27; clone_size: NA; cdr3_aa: CASSLWVSRTQYF; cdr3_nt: TGTGCCAGCAGTTTATGGGTTAGTAGGACCCAGTACTTC
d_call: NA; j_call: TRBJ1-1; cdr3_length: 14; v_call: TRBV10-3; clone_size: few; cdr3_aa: CAASPRPSGDEAFF; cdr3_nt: TGTGCCGCCTCCCCGCGACCGTCAGGGGATGAAGCTTTCTTT
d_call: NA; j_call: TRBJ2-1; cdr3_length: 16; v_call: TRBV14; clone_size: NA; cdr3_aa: CASSQEGGNFYNEQFF; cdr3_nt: TGTGCCAGCAGCCAAGAAGGCGGGAATTTTTACAATGAGCAGTTCTTC
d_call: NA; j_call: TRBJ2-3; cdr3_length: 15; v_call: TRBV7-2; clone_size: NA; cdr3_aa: CASSLNFIGTDTQYF; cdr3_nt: TGTGCCAGCAGCTTAAATTTTATTGGCACAGATACGCAGTATTTT
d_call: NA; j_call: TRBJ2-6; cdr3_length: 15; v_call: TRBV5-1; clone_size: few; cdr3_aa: CASSQQRSGANVLTF; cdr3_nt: TGCGCCAGCAGCCAACAGAGATCTGGGGCCAACGTCCTGACTTTC
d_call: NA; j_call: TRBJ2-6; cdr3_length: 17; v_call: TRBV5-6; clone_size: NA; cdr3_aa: CASSSRWGTAGANVLTF; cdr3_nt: TGTGCCAGCAGCTCGCGGTGGGGGACGGCTGGGGCCAACGTCCTGACTTTC
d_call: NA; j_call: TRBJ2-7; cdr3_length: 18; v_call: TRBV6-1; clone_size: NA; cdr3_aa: CASSATNLIRSESYEQYF; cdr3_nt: TGTGCCAGCAGTGCTACAAACCTCATAAGGTCGGAATCATACGAGCAGTACTTC
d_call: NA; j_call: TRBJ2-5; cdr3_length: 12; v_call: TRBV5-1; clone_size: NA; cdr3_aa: CASSESQETQYF; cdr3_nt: TGCGCCAGCAGTGAAAGCCAAGAGACCCAGTACTTC
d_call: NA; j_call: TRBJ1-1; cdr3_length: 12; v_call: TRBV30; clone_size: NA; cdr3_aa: CAWLSGGAEAFF; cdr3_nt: TGTGCCTGGCTGTCTGGTGGGGCTGAAGCTTTCTTT
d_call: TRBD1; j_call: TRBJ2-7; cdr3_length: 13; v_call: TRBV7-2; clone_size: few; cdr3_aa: CASSRDRADEQYF; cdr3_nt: TGTGCCAGCAGCAGGGACAGGGCGGACGAGCAGTACTTC
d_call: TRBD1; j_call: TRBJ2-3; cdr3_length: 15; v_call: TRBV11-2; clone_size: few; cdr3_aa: CASRAGTGGKDTQYF; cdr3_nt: TGTGCCAGCAGAGCCGGGACAGGGGGCAAAGATACGCAGTATTTT
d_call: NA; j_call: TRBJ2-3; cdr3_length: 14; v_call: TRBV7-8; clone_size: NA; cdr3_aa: CASLNRERTDTQYF; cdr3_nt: TGTGCCAGCTTGAACAGGGAGAGGACAGATACGCAGTATTTT
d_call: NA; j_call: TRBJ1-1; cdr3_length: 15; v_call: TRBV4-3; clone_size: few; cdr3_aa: CASSQGRGWNTEAFF; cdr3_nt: TGCGCCAGCAGCCAAGGGCGGGGTTGGAACACTGAAGCTTTCTTT
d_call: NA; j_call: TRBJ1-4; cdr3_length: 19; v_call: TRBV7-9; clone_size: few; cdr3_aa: CASSIFRNLGAGVIEKLFF; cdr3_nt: TGTGCCAGCAGCATTTTCCGGAATCTGGGGGCAGGGGTCATCGAAAAACTGTTTTTT
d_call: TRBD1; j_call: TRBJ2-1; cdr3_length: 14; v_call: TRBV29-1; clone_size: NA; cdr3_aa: CSLMGDRGTDEQFF; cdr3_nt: TGCAGCTTAATGGGGGACAGGGGGACGGATGAGCAGTTCTTC
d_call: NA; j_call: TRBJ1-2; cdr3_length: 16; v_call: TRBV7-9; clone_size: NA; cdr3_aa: CASSPTGLTTNYGYTF; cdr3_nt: TGTGCCAGCAGCCCAACCGGCCTAACAACTAACTATGGCTACACCTTC
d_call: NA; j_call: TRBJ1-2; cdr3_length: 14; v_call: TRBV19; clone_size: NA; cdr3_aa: CASSPDNGNYGYTF; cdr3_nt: TGTGCCAGTAGTCCGGACAACGGTAACTATGGCTACACCTTC
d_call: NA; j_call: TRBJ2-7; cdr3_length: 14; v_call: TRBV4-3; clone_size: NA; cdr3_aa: CASSQAGGPYEQYF; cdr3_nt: TGCGCCAGCAGCCAAGCGGGCGGTCCCTACGAGCAGTACTTC
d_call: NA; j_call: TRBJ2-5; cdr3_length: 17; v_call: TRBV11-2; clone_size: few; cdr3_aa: CASSRPHSGTNQETQYF; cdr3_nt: TGTGCCAGCAGCCGACCCCATTCAGGGACAAACCAAGAGACCCAGTACTTC
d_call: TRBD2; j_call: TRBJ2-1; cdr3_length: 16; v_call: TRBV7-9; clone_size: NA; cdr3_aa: CASSRRGLAGENEQFF; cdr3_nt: TGTGCCAGCAGCCGGAGGGGACTAGCGGGGGAGAATGAGCAGTTCTTC
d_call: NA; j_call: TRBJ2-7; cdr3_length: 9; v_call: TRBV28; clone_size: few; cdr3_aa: CAREYEQYF; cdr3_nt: TGTGCCAGGGAATACGAGCAGTACTTC
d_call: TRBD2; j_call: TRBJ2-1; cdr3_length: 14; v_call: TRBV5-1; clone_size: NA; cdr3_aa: CASSSGLASDEQFF; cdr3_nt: TGCGCCAGCAGCTCCGGACTAGCTAGCGATGAGCAGTTCTTC
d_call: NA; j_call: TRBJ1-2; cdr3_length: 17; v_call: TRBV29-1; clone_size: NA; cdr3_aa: CSATGTRARPSQYGYTF; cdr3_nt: TGCAGCGCCACCGGGACAAGAGCCCGACCAAGCCAATATGGCTACACCTTC
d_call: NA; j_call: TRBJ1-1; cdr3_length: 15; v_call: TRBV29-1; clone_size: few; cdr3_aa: CSALHGAVGNTEAFF; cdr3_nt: TGCAGCGCCCTCCACGGCGCGGTGGGGAACACTGAAGCTTTCTTT
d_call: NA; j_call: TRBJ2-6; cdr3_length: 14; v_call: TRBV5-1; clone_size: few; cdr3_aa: CASSIGSGANVLTF; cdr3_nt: TGCGCCAGCAGCATAGGCTCTGGGGCCAACGTCCTGACTTTC
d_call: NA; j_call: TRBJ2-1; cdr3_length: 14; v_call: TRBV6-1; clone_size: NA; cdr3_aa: CASSEAEAYNEQFF; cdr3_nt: TGTGCCAGCAGTGAAGCGGAAGCTTACAATGAGCAGTTCTTC
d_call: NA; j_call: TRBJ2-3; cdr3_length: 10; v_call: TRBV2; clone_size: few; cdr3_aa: CASWKDTQYF; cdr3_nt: TGTGCCAGCTGGAAAGATACGCAGTATTTT
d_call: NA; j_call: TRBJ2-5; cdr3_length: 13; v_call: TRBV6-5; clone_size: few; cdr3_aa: CASSYGRQETQYF; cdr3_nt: TGTGCCAGCAGTTATGGCCGGCAAGAGACCCAGTACTTC
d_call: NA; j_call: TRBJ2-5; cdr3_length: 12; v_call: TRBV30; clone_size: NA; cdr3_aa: CAWSRYEETQYF; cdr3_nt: TGTGCCTGGAGTAGATACGAGGAGACCCAGTACTTC
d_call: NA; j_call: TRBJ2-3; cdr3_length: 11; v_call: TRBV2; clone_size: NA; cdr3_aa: CASDESDTQYF; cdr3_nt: TGTGCCAGCGATGAGTCAGATACGCAGTATTTT
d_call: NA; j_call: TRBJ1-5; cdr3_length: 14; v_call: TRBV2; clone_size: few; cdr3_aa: CASSAEADNQPQHF; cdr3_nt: TGTGCCAGCAGTGCGGAGGCAGACAATCAGCCCCAGCATTTT
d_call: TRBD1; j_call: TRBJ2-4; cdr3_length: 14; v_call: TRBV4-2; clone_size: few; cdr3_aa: CASSRGGAENIQYF; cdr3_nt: TGTGCCAGCAGCCGAGGGGGCGCCGAAAACATTCAGTACTTC
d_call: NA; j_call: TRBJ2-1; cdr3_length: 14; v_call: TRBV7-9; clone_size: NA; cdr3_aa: CASSLPGSLNEQFF; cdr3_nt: TGTGCAAGCAGCTTGCCAGGGTCTCTAAATGAGCAGTTCTTC
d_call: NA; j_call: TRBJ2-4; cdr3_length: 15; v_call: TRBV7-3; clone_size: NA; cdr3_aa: CASSSYRVAKNIQYF; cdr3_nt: TGTGCCAGCAGCTCTTACAGGGTGGCCAAAAACATTCAGTACTTC
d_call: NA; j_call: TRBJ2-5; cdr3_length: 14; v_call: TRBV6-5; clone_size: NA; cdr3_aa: CASSEGGGAETQYF; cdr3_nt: TGTGCCAGCAGTGAAGGAGGCGGGGCTGAGACCCAGTACTTC
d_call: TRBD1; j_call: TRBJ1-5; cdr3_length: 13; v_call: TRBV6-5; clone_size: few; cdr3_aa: CASQAGGDQPQHF; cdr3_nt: TGTGCCAGCCAGGCAGGGGGAGATCAGCCCCAGCATTTT
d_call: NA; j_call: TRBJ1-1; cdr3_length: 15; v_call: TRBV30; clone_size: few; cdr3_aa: CAWRMLGRENTEAFF; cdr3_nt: TGTGCCTGGAGGATGTTGGGACGGGAAAACACTGAAGCTTTCTTT
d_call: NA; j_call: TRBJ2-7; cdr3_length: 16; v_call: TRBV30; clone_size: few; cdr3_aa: CAWSGRGGAGYYEQYF; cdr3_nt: TGTGCCTGGAGCGGGCGGGGTGGAGCAGGATACTACGAGCAGTACTTC
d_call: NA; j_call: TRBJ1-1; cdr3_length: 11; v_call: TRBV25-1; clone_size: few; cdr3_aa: CASYSGLSAFF; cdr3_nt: TGTGCCAGCTATTCCGGCCTCAGTGCTTTCTTT
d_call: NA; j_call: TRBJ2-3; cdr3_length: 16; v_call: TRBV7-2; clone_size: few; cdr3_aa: CASSVRDSRGTDTQYF; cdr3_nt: TGTGCCAGCAGCGTCCGGGACTCCCGGGGCACAGATACGCAGTATTTT
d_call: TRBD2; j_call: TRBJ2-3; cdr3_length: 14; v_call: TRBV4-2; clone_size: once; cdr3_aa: CASNAGGISDTQYF; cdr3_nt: TGTGCCAGCAACGCGGGGGGCATTTCAGATACGCAGTATTTT
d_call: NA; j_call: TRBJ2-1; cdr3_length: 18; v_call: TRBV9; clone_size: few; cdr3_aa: CASSVEYGQSSSYNEQFF; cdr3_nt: TGTGCCAGCAGCGTAGAGTACGGGCAGTCCAGCTCCTACAATGAGCAGTTCTTC
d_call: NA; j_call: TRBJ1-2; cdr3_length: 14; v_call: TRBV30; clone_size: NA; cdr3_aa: CAWSVQFVLYGYTF; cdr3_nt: TGTGCCTGGAGTGTACAGTTCGTCCTCTATGGCTACACCTTC
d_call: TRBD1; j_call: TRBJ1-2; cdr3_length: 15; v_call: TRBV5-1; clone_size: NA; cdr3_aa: CASSLDGTVTNGYTF; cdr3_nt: TGCGCCAGCAGCTTGGACGGGACAGTTACTAATGGCTACACCTTC
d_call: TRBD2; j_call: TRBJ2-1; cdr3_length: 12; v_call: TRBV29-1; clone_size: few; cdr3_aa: CSVGLANNEQFF; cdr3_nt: TGCAGCGTTGGACTAGCAAACAATGAGCAGTTCTTC
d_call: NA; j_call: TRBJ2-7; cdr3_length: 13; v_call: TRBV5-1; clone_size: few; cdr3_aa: CASSGDNSYEQYF; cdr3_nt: TGCGCCAGCAGCGGGGACAACTCCTACGAGCAGTACTTC
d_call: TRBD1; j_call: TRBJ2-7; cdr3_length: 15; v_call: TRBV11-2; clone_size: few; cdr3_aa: CASSKTGTVSYEQYF; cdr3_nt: TGTGCCAGCAGCAAAACCGGGACAGTGTCTTACGAGCAGTACTTC
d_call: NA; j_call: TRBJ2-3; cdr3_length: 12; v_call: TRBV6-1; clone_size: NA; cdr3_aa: CASSETADTQYF; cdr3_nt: TGTGCCAGCAGTGAAACCGCGGATACGCAGTATTTT
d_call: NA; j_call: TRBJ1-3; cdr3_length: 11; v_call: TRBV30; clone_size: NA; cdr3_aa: CAWSVGNTIYF; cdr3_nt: TGTGCCTGGAGTGTAGGAAACACCATATATTTT
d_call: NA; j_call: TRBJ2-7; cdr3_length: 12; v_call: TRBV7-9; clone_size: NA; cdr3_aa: CASSLGGEEQYF; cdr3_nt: TGTGCCAGCAGCTTAGGGGGCGAGGAGCAGTACTTC
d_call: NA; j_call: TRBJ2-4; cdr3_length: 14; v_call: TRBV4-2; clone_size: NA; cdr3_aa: CASSQERHKNIQYF; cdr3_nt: TGTGCCAGCAGCCAAGAGAGGCACAAAAACATTCAGTACTTC
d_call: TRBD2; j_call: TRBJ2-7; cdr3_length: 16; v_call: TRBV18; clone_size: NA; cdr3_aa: CASSPRSSGGDYEQYF; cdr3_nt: TGTGCCAGCTCACCCCGGTCTAGCGGAGGTGACTACGAGCAGTACTTC
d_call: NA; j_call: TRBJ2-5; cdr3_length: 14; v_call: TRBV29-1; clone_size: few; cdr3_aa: CSVLDRFKQETQYF; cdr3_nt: TGCAGCGTTCTCGACAGGTTTAAACAAGAGACCCAGTACTTC
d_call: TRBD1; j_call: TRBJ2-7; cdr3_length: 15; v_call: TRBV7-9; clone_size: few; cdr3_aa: CASSFFEGAPYEQYF; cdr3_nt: TGTGCCAGCAGCTTTTTCGAGGGGGCTCCCTACGAGCAGTACTTC